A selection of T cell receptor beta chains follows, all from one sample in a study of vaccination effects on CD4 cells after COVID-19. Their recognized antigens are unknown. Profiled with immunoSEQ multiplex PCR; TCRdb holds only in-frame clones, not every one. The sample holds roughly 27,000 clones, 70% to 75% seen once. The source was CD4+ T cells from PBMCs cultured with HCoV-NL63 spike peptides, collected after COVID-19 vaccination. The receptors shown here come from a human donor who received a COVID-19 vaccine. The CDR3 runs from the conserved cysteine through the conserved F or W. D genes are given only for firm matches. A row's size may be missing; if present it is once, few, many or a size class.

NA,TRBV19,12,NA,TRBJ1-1,CASNRANTEAFF,TGTGCCAGTAATCGGGCCAACACTGAAGCTTTCTTT
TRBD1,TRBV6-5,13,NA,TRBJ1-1,CAGGTGLITEAFF,TGTGCCGGCGGGACAGGATTGATCACTGAAGCTTTCTTT
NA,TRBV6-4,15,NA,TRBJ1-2,CASSIDSLGSYGYTF,TGTGCCAGCAGTATAGATTCGTTGGGCTCCTATGGCTACACCTTC
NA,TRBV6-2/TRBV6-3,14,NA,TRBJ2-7,CASSESPISYEQYF,TGTGCCAGCAGTGAGTCTCCCATCTCCTACGAGCAGTACTTC
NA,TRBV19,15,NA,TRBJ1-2,CASSIRQAANYGYTF,TGTGCCAGTAGTATCCGACAGGCGGCTAACTATGGCTACACCTTC
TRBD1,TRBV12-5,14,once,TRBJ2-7,CASGSSTGAYEQYF,TGTGCTAGTGGTTCCTCGACAGGGGCCTACGAGCAGTACTTC
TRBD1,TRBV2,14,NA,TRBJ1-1,CASSGRGRNTEAFF,TGTGCCAGCAGTGGCAGGGGGCGGAACACTGAAGCTTTCTTT
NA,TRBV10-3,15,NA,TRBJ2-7,CAISDRGDTSYEQYF,TGTGCCATCAGTGATCGTGGGGACACCTCCTACGAGCAGTACTTC
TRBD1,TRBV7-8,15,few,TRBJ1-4,CASSLGEGASEKLFF,TGTGCCAGCAGCTTAGGAGAGGGGGCGAGTGAAAAACTGTTTTTT
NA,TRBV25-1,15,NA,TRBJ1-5,CASSDSGRSNQPQHF,TGTGCCAGCAGTGATTCCGGGAGGAGCAATCAGCCCCAGCATTTT
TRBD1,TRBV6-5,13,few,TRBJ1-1,CASRGQPNTEAFF,TGTGCCAGCAGGGGACAGCCGAACACTGAAGCTTTCTTT
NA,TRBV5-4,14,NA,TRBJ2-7,CASSPRDGAYEQYF,TGTGCCAGCAGCCCCCGGGACGGAGCCTACGAGCAGTACTTC
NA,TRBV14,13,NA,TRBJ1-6,CASSPQQRSPLHF,TGTGCCAGCAGCCCTCAACAGCGATCACCCCTCCACTTT
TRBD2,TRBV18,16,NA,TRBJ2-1,CASSPTGGSSYNEQFF,TGTGCCAGCTCACCGACGGGGGGGAGCTCCTACAATGAGCAGTTCTTC
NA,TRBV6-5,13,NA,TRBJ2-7,CASGMDWGSEQNF,TGTGCCAGCGGAATGGATTGGGGTAGCGAGCAGAACTTC
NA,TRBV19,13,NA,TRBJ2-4,CASSIVKGPSQYF,TGTGCCAGTAGTATAGTGAAGGGCCCCTCACAGTACTTC
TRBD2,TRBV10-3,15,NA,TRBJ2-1,CAISEKLAGANEQFF,TGTGCCATCAGTGAGAAACTAGCGGGAGCTAATGAGCAGTTCTTC
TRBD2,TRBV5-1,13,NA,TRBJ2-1,CASSLGAGGWQFF,TGCGCCAGCAGCTTAGGGGCCGGGGGGTGGCAGTTCTTC
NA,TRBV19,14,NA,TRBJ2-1,CASSIDGSYNEQFF,TGTGCCAGTAGTATAGACGGCTCCTACAATGAGCAGTTCTTC
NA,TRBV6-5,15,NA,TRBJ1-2,CATKNPAGVAYGYTF,TGTGCCACCAAAAATCCCGCCGGAGTTGCCTATGGCTACACCTTC
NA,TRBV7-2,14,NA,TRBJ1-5,CASSLEFSNQPQHF,TGTGCCAGCAGCTTAGAATTTAGCAATCAGCCCCAGCATTTT
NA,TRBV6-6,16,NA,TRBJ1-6,CASSYSSQGGNSPLHF,TGTGCCAGCAGTTACTCTTCTCAGGGAGGTAATTCACCCCTCCACTTT
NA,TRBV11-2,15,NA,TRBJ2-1,CASSLGGSRALEQFF,TGTGCCAGCAGCTTAGGGGGTAGCAGGGCCTTGGAGCAGTTCTTC
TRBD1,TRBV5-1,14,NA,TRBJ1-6,CASSEGQGYSPLHF,TGCGCCAGCAGCGAGGGACAGGGATATTCACCCCTCCACTTT
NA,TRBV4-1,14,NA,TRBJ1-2,CASSPDFGGYGYTF,TGCGCCAGCAGCCCCGATTTCGGTGGGTATGGCTACACCTTC
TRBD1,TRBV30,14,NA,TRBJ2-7,CAWSVGGQGYEQYF,TGTGCCTGGAGTGTAGGCGGACAGGGCTACGAGCAGTACTTC
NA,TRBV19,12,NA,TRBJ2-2,CATRTLSGELFF,TGTGCCACCCGGACCTTGTCCGGGGAGCTGTTTTTT
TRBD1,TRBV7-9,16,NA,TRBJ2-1,CASSVKGTGVLNEQFF,TGTGCCAGCAGCGTAAAAGGGACAGGGGTGCTCAATGAGCAGTTCTTC
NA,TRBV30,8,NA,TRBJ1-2,CAWRNRVF,TGTGCCTGGAGAAACAGGGTCTTC
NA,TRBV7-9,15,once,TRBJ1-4,CASSLGRAPAEKLFF,TGTGCCAGCAGCTTAGGGCGGGCTCCAGCGGAAAAACTGTTTTTT
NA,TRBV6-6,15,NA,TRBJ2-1,CASSYEAGSYNEQFF,TGTGCCAGCAGTTACGAGGCGGGGTCCTACAATGAGCAGTTCTTC
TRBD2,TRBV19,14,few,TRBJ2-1,CASSPGTSGNEQFF,TGTGCCAGTAGTCCAGGGACTAGCGGCAATGAGCAGTTCTTC
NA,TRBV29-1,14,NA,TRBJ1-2,CSVEEREGFDGYTF,TGCAGCGTTGAAGAAAGGGAGGGATTTGATGGCTACACCTTC
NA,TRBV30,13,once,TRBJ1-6,CAWSGKVNSPLHF,TGTGCCTGGAGTGGGAAAGTTAATTCACCCCTCCACTTT
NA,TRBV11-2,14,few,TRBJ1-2,CASSLVLSGEGYTF,TGTGCCAGCAGCTTAGTATTGTCTGGGGAAGGCTACACCTTC
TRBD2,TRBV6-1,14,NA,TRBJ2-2,CASSETSDTGELFF,TGTGCCAGCAGTGAAACTAGCGACACCGGGGAGCTGTTTTTT